The clone carrying this T cell receptor (beta chain) was recorded only once. What it binds is not known. This sample stems from a study of cytomegalovirus exposure and HLA in healthy donors. Study-wide findings and caveats: A reported reduction in N-insertions relative to the approximately 670-donor mean was seen in an Asian-associated ancestry cluster in a later analysis. In the analysis, some V segments, TRBV6-2 and TRBV6-3 included, were excluded as indistinguishable. Analyzed later, most CMV-associated TCR beta chains appeared HLA-restricted.

The PCR ran on 60 Vbeta and 13 Jbeta primers. Repertoires were generated with immunoSEQ multiplex PCR, while TCRdb's copy carries only in-frame clones and drops some. Of 35,000 to 40,000 clones listed, more than 70% are singletons. Per germline, CDR1 MGHRA and CDR2 YSYEKL. V was trimmed by 1 base and J by 1 base, leaving 15 bases between them. The CDR3 spans 17 residues. This chain uses TRBV4-1 with TRBJ2-3; tentatively, D is TRBD2 (5 bases). What was sequenced was PBMCs. The receptor's source is a woman aged 30 to 39 in good health and CMV-seropositive. The DNA of the CDR3 is TGCGCCAGCAGCCAAGTGGAGCGGCTCGGGGGCACAGATACGCAGTATTTT. Its translation: CASSQVERLGGTDTQYF.